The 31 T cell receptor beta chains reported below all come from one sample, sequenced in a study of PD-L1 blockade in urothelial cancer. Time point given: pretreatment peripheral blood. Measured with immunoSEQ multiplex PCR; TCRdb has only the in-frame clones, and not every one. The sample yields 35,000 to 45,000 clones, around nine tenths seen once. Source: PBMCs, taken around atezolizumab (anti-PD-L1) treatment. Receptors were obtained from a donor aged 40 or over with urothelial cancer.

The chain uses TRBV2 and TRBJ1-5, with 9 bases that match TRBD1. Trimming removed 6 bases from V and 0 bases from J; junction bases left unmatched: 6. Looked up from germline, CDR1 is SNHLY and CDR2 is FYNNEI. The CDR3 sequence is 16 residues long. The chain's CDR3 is CASRRDRGNSNQPQHF. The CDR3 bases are TGTGCCAGCAGGAGAGACAGGGGGAATAGCAATCAGCCCCAGCATTTT.

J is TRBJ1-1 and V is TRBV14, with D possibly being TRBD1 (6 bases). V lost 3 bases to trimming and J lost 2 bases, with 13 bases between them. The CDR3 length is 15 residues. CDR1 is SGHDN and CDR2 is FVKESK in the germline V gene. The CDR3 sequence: CASSQRWTDNTEAFF. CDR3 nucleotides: TGTGCCAGCAGCCAGCGCTGGACAGACAACACTGAAGCTTTCTTT.

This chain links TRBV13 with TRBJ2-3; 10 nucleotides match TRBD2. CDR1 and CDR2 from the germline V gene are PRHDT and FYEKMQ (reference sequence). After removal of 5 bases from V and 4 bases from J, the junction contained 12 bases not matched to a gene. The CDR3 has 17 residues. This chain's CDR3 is CASSPFGRLAGADTQYF. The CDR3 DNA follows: TGTGCCAGCAGCCCATTTGGGAGGCTAGCGGGAGCAGATACGCAGTATTTT. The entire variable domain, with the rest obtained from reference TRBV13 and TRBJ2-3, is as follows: AAGVIQSPRHLIKEKRETATLKCYPIPRHDTVYWYQQGPGQDPQFLISFYEKMQSDKGSIPDRFSAQQFSDYHSELNMSSLELGDSALYFCASSPFGRLAGADTQYFGPGTRLTVL.

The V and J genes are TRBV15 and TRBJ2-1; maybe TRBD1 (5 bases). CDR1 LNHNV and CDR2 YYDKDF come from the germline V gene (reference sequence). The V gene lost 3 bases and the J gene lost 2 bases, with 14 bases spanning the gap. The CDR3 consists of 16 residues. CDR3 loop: CATSSRWGLTYNEQFF. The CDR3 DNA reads TGTGCCACCAGCAGTAGGTGGGGCCTTACCTACAATGAGCAGTTCTTC.

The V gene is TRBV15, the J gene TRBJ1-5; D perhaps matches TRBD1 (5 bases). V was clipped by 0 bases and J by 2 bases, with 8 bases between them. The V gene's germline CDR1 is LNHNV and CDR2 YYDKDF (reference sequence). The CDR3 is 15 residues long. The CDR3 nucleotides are TGTGCCACCAGCAGAGAAGGGGTGGGCAATCAGCCCCAGCATTTT. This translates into CATSREGVGNQPQHF.

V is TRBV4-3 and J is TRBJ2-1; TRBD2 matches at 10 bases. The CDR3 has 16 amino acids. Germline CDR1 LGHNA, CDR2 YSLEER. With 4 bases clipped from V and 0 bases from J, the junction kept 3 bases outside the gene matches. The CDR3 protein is CASSPSGRSSYNEQFF. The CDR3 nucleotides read TGCGCCAGCAGCCCTAGCGGGAGAAGCTCCTACAATGAGCAGTTCTTC.

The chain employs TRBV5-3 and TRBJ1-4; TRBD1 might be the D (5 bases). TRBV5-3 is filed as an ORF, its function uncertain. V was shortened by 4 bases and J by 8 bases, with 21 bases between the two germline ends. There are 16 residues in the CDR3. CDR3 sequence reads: CARSPGARVWREKLFF. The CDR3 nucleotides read TGTGCCAGAAGCCCTGGGGCCAGGGTATGGCGGGAAAAACTGTTTTTT.

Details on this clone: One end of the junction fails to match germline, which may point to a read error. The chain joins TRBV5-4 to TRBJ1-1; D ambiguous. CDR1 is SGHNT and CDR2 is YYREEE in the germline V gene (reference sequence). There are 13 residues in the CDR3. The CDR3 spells CASSPNRNTEAFF. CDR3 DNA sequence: TGCGCCAGCAGCCCTAACAGGAACACTGAAGCTTTCTTT.

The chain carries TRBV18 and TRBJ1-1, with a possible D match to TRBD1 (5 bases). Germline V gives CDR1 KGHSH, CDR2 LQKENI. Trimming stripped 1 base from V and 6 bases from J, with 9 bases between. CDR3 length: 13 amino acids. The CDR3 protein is CASSPRGTAEAFF. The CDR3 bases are TGTGCCAGCTCACCACGTGGGACTGCTGAAGCTTTCTTT.

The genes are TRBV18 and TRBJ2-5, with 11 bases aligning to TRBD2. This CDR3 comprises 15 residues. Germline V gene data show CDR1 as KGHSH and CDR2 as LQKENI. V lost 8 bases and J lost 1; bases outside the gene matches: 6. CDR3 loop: CASTSGTSGQETQYF. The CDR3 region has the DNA TGTGCCAGCACTTCTGGGACTAGCGGCCAAGAGACCCAGTACTTC.

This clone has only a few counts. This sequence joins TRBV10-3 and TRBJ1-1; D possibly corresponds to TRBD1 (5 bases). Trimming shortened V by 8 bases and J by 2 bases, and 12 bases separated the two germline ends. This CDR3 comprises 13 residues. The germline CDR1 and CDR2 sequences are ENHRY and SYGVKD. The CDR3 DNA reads TGTGCCATCGGCCAGACAGTCAACACTGAAGCTTTCTTT. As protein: CAIGQTVNTEAFF.

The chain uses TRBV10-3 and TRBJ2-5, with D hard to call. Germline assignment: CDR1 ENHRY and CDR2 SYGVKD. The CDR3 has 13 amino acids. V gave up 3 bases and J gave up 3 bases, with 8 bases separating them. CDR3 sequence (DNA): TGTGCCATCAGTGATCAGGCTAAAGAGACCCAGTACTTC. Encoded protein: CAISDQAKETQYF.

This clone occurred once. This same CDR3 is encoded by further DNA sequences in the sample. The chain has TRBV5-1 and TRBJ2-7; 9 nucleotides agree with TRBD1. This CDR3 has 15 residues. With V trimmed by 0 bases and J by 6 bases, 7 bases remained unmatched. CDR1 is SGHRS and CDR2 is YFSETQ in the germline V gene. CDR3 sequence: CASSLGGTGSGEQYF. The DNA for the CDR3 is TGCGCCAGCAGCTTGGGGGGGACAGGGTCGGGCGAGCAGTACTTC.

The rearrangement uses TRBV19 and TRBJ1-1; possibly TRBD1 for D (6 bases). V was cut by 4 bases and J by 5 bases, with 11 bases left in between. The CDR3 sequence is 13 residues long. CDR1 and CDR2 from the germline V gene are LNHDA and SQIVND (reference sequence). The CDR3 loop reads CASSNTGFTEAFF. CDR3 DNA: TGTGCCAGTAGTAATACAGGGTTTACTGAAGCTTTCTTT.

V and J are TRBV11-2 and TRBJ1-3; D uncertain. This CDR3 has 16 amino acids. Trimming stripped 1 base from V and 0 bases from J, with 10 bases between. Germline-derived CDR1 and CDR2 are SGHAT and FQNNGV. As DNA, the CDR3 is TGTGCCAGCAGCTTAGGGTTGGCCAGCTCTGGAAACACCATATATTTT. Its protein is CASSLGLASSGNTIYF.

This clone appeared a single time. This CDR3 is CASSPQGAENQPQHF. CDR3 DNA sequence: TGTGCCAGCAGCCCACAGGGGGCCGAAAATCAGCCCCAGCATTTT. The chain recombines TRBV28 with TRBJ1-5, with TRBD1 identical over 9 bases. Germline CDR1 reads MDHEN; CDR2 reads SYDVKM. V was clipped by 6 bases and J by 4 bases; unmatched bases: 7. The CDR3 runs to 15 residues.

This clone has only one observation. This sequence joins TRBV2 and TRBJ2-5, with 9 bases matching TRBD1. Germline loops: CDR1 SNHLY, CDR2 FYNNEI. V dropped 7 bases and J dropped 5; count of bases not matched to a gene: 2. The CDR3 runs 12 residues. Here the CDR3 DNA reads TGTGCCAGCAAAGACAGGGGGGAGACCCAGTACTTC. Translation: CASKDRGETQYF. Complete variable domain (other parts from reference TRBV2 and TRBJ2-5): EPEVTQTPSHQVTQMGQEVILRCVPISNHLYFYWYRQILGQKVEFLVSFYNNEISEKSEIFDDQFSVERPDGSNFTLKIRSTKLEDSAMYFCASKDRGETQYFGPGTRLLVL.

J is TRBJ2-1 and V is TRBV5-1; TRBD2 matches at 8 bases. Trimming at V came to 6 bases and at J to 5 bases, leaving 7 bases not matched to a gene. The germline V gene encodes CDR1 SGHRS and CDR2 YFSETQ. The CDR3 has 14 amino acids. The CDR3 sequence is CASKGREVNNEQFF. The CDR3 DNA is TGCGCCAGCAAGGGGCGGGAGGTCAACAATGAGCAGTTCTTC.

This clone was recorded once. The CDR3 nucleotides are TGCAGCGTTGTTAGGGGACTAGCGGGGACAGATACGCAGTATTTT. Its translation is CSVVRGLAGTDTQYF. The chain is built from TRBV29-1 and TRBJ2-3; 13 positions match TRBD2. The CDR3 length is 15 residues. CDR1 and CDR2 (germline): SQVTM, ANQGSEA. The trim removed 4 bases at V and 3 bases at J, leaving 4 bases unmatched.

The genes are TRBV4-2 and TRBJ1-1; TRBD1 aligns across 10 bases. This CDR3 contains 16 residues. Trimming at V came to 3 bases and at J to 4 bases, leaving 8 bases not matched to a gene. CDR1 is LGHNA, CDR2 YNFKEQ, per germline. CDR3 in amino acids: CASSHPPGQGSTEAFF. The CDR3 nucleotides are TGTGCCAGCAGCCATCCGCCGGGACAGGGGTCCACTGAAGCTTTCTTT.

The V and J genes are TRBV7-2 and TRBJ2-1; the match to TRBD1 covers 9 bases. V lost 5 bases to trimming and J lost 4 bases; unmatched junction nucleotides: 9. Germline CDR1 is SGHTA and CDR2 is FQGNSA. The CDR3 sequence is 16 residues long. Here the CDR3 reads CASSRVGTGPYNEQFF. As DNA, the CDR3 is TGTGCCAGCAGCCGGGTCGGGACAGGGCCTTACAATGAGCAGTTCTTC.

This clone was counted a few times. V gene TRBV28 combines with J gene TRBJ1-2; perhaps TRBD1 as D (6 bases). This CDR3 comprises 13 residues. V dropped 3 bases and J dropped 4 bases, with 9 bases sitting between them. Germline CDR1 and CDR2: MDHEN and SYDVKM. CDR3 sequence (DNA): TGTGCCAGCAGTTTTCGCAGGGGCTATGGCTACACCTTC. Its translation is CASSFRRGYGYTF.

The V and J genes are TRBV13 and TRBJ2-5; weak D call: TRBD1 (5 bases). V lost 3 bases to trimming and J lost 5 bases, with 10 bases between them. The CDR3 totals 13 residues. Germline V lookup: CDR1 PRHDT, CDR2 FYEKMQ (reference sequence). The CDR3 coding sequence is TGTGCCAGCAGCTTCTTAGGGGATGAGACCCAGTACTTC. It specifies CASSFLGDETQYF.

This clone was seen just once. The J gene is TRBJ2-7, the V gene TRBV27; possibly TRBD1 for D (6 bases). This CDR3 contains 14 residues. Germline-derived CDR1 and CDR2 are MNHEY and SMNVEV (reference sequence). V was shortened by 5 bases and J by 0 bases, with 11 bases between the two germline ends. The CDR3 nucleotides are TGTGCCAGCAGTCCCCGGACAGTCTCCTACGAGCAGTACTTC. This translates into CASSPRTVSYEQYF.

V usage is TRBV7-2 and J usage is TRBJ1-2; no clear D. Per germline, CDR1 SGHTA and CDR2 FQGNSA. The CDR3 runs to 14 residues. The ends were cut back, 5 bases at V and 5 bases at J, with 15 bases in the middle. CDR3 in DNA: TGTGCCAGCAGCGCAGACCCCGGAGGGTATGGCTACACCTTC. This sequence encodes CASSADPGGYGYTF.

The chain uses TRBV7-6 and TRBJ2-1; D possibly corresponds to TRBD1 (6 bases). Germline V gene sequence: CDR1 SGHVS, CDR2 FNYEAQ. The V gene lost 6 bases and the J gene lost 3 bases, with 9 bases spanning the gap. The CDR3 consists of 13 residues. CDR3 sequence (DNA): TGTGCCAGCAGGGACAGTTACTACAATGAGCAGTTCTTC. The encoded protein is CASRDSYYNEQFF.

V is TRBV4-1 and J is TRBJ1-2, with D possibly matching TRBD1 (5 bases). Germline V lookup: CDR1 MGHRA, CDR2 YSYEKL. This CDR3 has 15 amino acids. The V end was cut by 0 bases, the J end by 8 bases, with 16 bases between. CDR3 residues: CASSQEGWGEGGYTF. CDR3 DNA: TGCGCCAGCAGCCAAGAGGGCTGGGGGGAGGGAGGCTACACCTTC.

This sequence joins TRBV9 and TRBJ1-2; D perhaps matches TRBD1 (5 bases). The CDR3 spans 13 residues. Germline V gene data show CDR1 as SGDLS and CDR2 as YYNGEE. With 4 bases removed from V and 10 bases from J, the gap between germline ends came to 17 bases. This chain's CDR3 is CASSSKGILDYTF. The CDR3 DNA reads TGTGCCAGCAGCTCCAAGGGGATCCTCGACTACACCTTC.

The DNA of the CDR3 is TGTGCCAGCAGTGGACAGGGGAGGAGGAACACTGAAGCTTTCTTT. Translated, it gives CASSGQGRRNTEAFF. This chain uses TRBV2 with TRBJ1-1, with TRBD1 matching over 8 bases. The CDR3 runs to 15 residues. The junction had 5 bases not matched to a gene; V was cut back by 4 bases and J by 1 base. Germline assignment: CDR1 SNHLY and CDR2 FYNNEI.

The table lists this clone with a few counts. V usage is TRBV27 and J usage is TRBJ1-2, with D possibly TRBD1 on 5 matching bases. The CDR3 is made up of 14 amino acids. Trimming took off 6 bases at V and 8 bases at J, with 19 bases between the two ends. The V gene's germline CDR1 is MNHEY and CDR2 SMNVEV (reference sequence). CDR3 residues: CASRPGQAVWGYTF. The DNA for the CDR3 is TGTGCCAGCAGACCAGGGCAGGCGGTTTGGGGCTACACCTTC.

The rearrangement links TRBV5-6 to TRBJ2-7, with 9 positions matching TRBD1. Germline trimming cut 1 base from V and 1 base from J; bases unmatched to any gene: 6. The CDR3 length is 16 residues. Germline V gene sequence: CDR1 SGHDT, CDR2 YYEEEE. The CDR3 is CASSLRRDRDSYEQYF. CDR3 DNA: TGTGCCAGCAGCTTGCGGCGGGACAGGGATTCCTACGAGCAGTACTTC.